This TCR beta chain was sequenced during a study of read filtering for tumor transcriptome and immune sequencing. Study-wide points: In IR-seq, single-read clonotypes were about 80% of clonotypes but approximately 4% of reads.

In its sample, this clonotype was seen many times. As yet, its antigen is unknown. The library was built from roughly 400 ng RNA with molecular barcoded adaptors for alpha/delta and beta/gamma chains. In TCRdb, the reads were re-called with MiXCR into one record per CDR3 protein. The sample includes tens of thousands of distinct CDR3 sequences, roughly 20% of them seen just once. V shed 3 bases, J shed 5 bases, and the junction held 6 bases outside the gene matches. CDR1 is LNHDA and CDR2 is SQIVND in the germline V gene (reference sequence). The CDR3 is 15 residues long. This TCR came from a donor aged 40 or over with multiple myeloma. The sample comprised a population of CD138-negative cells sorted from bone marrow. The chain links TRBV19 to TRBJ2-1; TRBD1 agrees at 8 bases. CDR3 in amino acids: CASSMQTGDHNEQFF. CDR3 nucleotide sequence: TGTGCCAGTAGTATGCAGACAGGGGACCACAATGAGCAGTTCTTC. The whole variable domain, remainder taken from reference TRBV19 and TRBJ2-1, is DGGITQSPKYLFRKEGQNVTLSCEQNLNHDAMYWYRQDPGQGLRLIYYSQIVNDFQKGDIAEGYSVSREKKESFPLTVTSAQKNPTAFYLCASSMQTGDHNEQFFGPGTRLTVL.